The entry below gives a single T cell receptor beta chain sequence along with its context. This sample was taken from a study of T cell changes during pregnancy in multiple sclerosis. This CDR3 is built from 16 residues. The V gene's germline CDR1 is SGDLS and CDR2 YYNGEE. Trimming stripped 4 bases from V and 6 bases from J, with 19 bases between. Method: immunoSEQ multiplex PCR; TCRdb's copy keeps in-frame clones and lacks some. The sample has 85,000 to 100,000 clones; about 92% are singletons. This chain joins TRBV9 and TRBJ2-2; a weak D match, TRBD2 (7 bases). Sequences were derived from peripheral blood, sampled after pregnancy. The clonotype originates from a female donor with multiple sclerosis, enrolled in a pregnancy study. The CDR3 spells CASSTAGGALSGELFF. CDR3 bases: TGTGCCAGCAGCACAGCTGGGGGGGCGTTGTCCGGGGAGCTGTTTTTT. Together with reference TRBV9 and TRBJ2-2, the CDR3 gives the full variable domain: DSGVTQTPKHLITATGQRVTLRCSPRSGDLSVYWYQQSLDQGLQFLIQYYNGEERAKGNILERFSAQQFPDLHSELNLSSLELGDSALYFCASSTAGGALSGELFFGEGSRLTVL.